This T cell receptor (beta chain) was documented in a study of shared clonotypes between healthy human individuals. Overall study results and limits: The four-donor shared clonotypes exceeded non-shared clonotypes in generation probability, with non-shared ones scoring lower.

V lost 0 bases, J lost 3 bases, and 7 bases stayed unmatched. The germline CDR1 and CDR2 sequences are SGHRS and YFSETQ. This CDR3 has 16 amino acids. For sorted subsets, approximately 180 ng DNA per replicate equaled approximately 32,000 T cell genomes. TCRdb keeps only in-frame clones here, not all; method: immunoSEQ multiplex PCR. Counted here are about 2.1 million clones, just under 95% occurring once; the ten biggest clones make up less than 2%. CD45RO negativity and positive selection for CCR7 defined naive CD8 cells, a population that excluded terminally differentiated effector memory CD45RA+ cells. All the donors were Caucasian adults who lived in Nashville, Tennessee. Of note for this clone: The antigen remains unidentified.

The rearrangement uses TRBV5-1 and TRBJ2-7; 9 bases are shared with TRBD1. The clonotype comes from a young man in good health. Some clones in this sample may be carry-over from other donors' samples. The sample taken for sequencing was naive CD8+ T cells from PBMCs. Here the CDR3 DNA reads TGCGCCAGCAGCTTGGGGATACCGGGACAGGGCTACGAGCAGTACTTC. This codes for CASSLGIPGQGYEQYF.